The text below deals with one TCR beta chain. Its specificity is not known. This sample stems from a study of T cells in Graves' hyperthyroidism and ophthalmopathy. General study findings and limits: Within blood appeared most thyroid clonotypes that had expanded above 0.001.

The CDR3 is 15 amino acids. The germline V gene encodes CDR1 SQVTM and CDR2 ANQGSEA. The V segment lost 0 bases and the J segment 5 bases; nucleotides outside the gene matches: 10. TCR beta CDR3 regions were amplified from RNA transcripts. An initial round of RT-PCR targeting the TCR CDR3 relied on the HTBI primer set. TCRdb reprocessed the multiplex PCR reads via MiXCR and lists one record per CDR3 protein. The sample shows around 350,000 distinct CDR3 sequences, roughly 25% of them seen only once. PBMCs were derived from roughly 10 ml fresh peripheral blood. The chain has TRBV29-1 and TRBJ2-7, with TRBD1 matching over 7 bases. This TCR came from a man aged 50-60 years with Graves' hyperthyroidism. Sequenced sample: blood. CDR3 amino acids: CSVEDPQGLADEQYF. CDR3 coding DNA: TGCAGCGTTGAAGATCCACAGGGGTTGGCGGACGAGCAGTACTTC.